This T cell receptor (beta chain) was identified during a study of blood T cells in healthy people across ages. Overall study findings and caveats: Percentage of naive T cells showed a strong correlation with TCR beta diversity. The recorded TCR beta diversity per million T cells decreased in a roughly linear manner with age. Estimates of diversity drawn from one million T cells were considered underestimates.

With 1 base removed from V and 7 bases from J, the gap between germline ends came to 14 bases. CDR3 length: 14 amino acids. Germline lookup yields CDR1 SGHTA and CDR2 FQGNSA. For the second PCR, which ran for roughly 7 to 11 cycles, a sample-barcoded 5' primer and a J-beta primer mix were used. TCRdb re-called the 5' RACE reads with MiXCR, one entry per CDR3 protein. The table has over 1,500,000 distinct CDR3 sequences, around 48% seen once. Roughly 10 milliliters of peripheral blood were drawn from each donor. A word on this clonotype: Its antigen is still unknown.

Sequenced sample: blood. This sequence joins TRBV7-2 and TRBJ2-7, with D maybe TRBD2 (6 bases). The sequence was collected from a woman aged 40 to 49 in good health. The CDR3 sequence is CASSLDGGWKEQYF. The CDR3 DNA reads TGTGCCAGCAGCTTAGATGGAGGGTGGAAGGAGCAGTACTTC.